This T cell receptor (beta chain) was observed in a study of a mutant IDH1 vaccine in newly diagnosed glioma. About the research overall: Vaccine administration was initiated 4-6 weeks following radiotherapy alone, or with temozolomide cycles. Previous care, which was radiotherapy, temozolomide, or both, most often involved both. Mean patient age was about 40 years; approximately 60% were male and about 40% female.

This clone was found a few times. Its specificity is not known. Between the trimmed V and J ends, which lost 3 bases and 8 bases, there was a span of 10 bases. Germline-derived CDR1 and CDR2 are DFQATT and SNEGSKA (reference sequence). The CDR3 is 11 residues long. Time point denoted: week 35, safety follow-up. Each dose delivered 300 ug of mutant IDH1 20-mer peptide subcutaneously with imiquimod. Patients underwent eight vaccinations, which took place in weeks 1, 3, 5, 7, 11, 15, 19 and 23. The table came from immunoSEQ multiplex PCR; TCRdb's copy has only in-frame clones and leaves some out. The repertoire holds around 70,000 clones, with almost 85% as singletons.

This clonotype was obtained from a young man with glioma. This specimen consisted of PBMCs, obtained from a glioma patient whose treatment included an IDH1 peptide vaccine. The chain carries TRBV20-1 and TRBJ1-2; D remains ambiguous. The CDR3, as DNA: TGCAGTGCTAGCTCAAGGCGGGGCTACACCTTC. This translates into CSASSRRGYTF.